The 23 T cell receptor beta chains presented below share a single source sample, sequenced in a study of CD8+CD57+ T cells in acquired aplastic anemia. Both TCR beta VDJ combination and CDR3 sequence profiling were carried out. Genomic DNA was the template for this profiling. One entry per CDR3 protein results from TCRdb running MiXCR on the reads. Among 150,000 to 200,000 distinct CDR3 sequences, around 48% were seen once, and the ten largest hold approximately 1%. Selection for sequencing was limited to patients who had shown CD8+CD57+ cell expansion by flow cytometry. The sequenced sample consisted of sorted CD4+, CD8+, or CD8+CD57+ T cells (not recorded which) from PBMCs. These receptors were obtained from a human donor with aplastic anemia.

At least ten counts were recorded for this clonotype. The rearrangement links TRBV7-9 to TRBJ2-3; TRBD2 is a possible D gene (6 bases). CDR1 and CDR2 from the germline V gene are SEHNR and FQNEAQ (reference sequence). Between the trimmed V and J ends, which lost 5 bases and 4 bases, there was a span of 10 bases. This CDR3 region has 13 residues. CDR3 in amino acids: CASSRPGADTQYF. For the CDR3, the DNA is TGTGCCAGCAGCCGGCCGGGGGCAGATACGCAGTATTTT. The full variable domain, rest sourced from reference TRBV7-9 and TRBJ2-3, is DTGVSQNPRHKITKRGQNVTFRCDPISEHNRLYWYRQTLGQGPEFLTYFQNEAQLEKSRLLSDRFSAERPKGSFSTLEIQRTEQGDSAMYLCASSRPGADTQYFGPGTRLTVL.

This clonotype came up many times. Without the conserved terminal phenylalanine or tryptophan, this CDR3 likely stems from a read error. The limits of the CDR3 on the DNA are not certain, so only TCRdb's listed CDR3 is given. This chain's CDR3 is CASTKSQADPPCL. The chain recombines TRBV7-9 with TRBJ1-2; TRBD1 is taken as the D call from the table, unchecked against the DNA. The CDR3 has 13 residues if both end residues are counted. Germline CDR1 SEHNR, CDR2 FQNEAQ (reference sequence).

This clonotype has at least ten counts. V and J are TRBV7-2 and TRBJ2-5; TRBD2 matches at 11 bases. This CDR3 region has 18 residues. The V segment lost 1 base and the J segment 5 bases; nucleotides outside the gene matches: 12. Germline-derived CDR1 and CDR2 are SGHTA and FQGNSA. CDR3 region: CASSLVRLAGTGIETQYF. In DNA, the CDR3 is TGTGCCAGCAGCTTAGTTCGACTAGCGGGGACGGGGATCGAGACCCAGTACTTC.

This clonotype was recorded at least ten times. The V call is TRBV6-5, the J call TRBJ1-5; D gene unclear. The CDR3 is made up of 15 amino acids. The V gene's germline CDR1 is MNHEY and CDR2 SVGAGI. The V gene lost 0 bases and the J gene lost 0 bases, with 6 bases spanning the gap. The CDR3 bases are TGTGCCAGCAGTTACTCGGGTACTAGCAATCAGCCCCAGCATTTT. Its protein is CASSYSGTSNQPQHF.

V usage is TRBV25-1 and J usage is TRBJ2-2; 10 bases line up with TRBD1. CDR1 MGHDK and CDR2 SYGVNS come from the germline V gene. V shed 3 bases and J 6 bases; nucleotides not matched to a gene: 13. This CDR3 comprises 18 residues. The CDR3 loop reads CASSEVGTGVRLAGELFF. The CDR3 coding sequence is TGTGCCAGCAGTGAGGTTGGGACAGGGGTTAGATTAGCCGGGGAGCTGTTTTTT.

This clonotype was seen many times. This chain connects TRBV19 to TRBJ1-5, with TRBD1 identical over 7 bases. The length of the CDR3 is 16 residues. Per germline, CDR1 LNHDA and CDR2 SQIVND (reference sequence). V lost 5 bases, J lost 3 bases, and 10 bases stayed unmatched. CDR3 in amino acids: CASSLLQGRHNQPQHF. The CDR3 coding sequence is TGTGCCAGTAGTCTCCTACAGGGGAGGCACAATCAGCCCCAGCATTTT.

This clonotype appeared once. A much larger clone sits a single nucleotide away, making a read error possible. V gene TRBV20-1 combines with J gene TRBJ1-3, with TRBD1 identical over 10 bases. Germline V lookup: CDR1 DFQATT, CDR2 SNEGSKA (reference sequence). The CDR3 runs 18 residues. The CDR3 region has the DNA TGCAGTGCTCCCTATTGTTGGACAGGGGGAGCCTCTGGAAACGCCATATATTTT. Encoded protein: CSAPYCWTGGASGNAIYF.

The rearrangement links TRBV24-1 to TRBJ2-1; D not resolved. The CDR3 spans 12 residues. V lost 6 bases and J lost 4, with 6 bases in between. Looked up from germline, CDR1 is KGHDR and CDR2 is SFDVKD. This CDR3 reads CATSTDYNEQFF. The CDR3, as DNA: TGTGCCACCAGTACTGATTACAATGAGCAGTTCTTC.

This clonotype was seen a few times. V gene TRBV7-2 combines with J gene TRBJ1-6; D is ambiguous. Germline-derived CDR1 and CDR2 are SGHTA and FQGNSA. The CDR3 is 13 residues long. The V and J ends lost 4 bases and 7 bases respectively, with 8 bases between them. CDR3 loop: CASSSNANSPLHF. CDR3 nucleotides: TGTGCCAGCAGCTCAAACGCAAATTCACCCCTCCACTTT.

The rearrangement joins TRBV11-1 to TRBJ1-1; D might be TRBD1 (5 bases). V was shortened by 4 bases and J by 2 bases, with 17 bases between the two germline ends. This CDR3 comprises 16 residues. Germline CDR1 SGHAT, CDR2 FQDESV (reference sequence). The CDR3 DNA reads TGTGCCAGCAGCTACACCTACGGGGGAGTCAACACTGAAGCTTTCTTT. As protein: CASSYTYGGVNTEAFF. The complete variable domain, with remaining parts taken from reference TRBV11-1 and TRBJ1-1, reads EAEVAQSPRYKITEKSQAVAFWCDPISGHATLYWYRQILGQGPELLVQFQDESVVDDSQLPKDRFSAERLKGVDSTLKIQPAELGDSAMYLCASSYTYGGVNTEAFFGQGTRLTVV.

This chain links TRBV7-8 with TRBJ1-2, with 12 bases lining up with TRBD1. The CDR3 is made up of 16 amino acids. J was trimmed by 7 bases and V by 1 base; bases with no gene match: 7. Germline assignment: CDR1 SGHVS and CDR2 FQNEAQ. CDR3 DNA: TGTGCCAGCAGCTTAGGATTGGGACAGGGGGCCTCTGGCTACACCTTC. This sequence encodes CASSLGLGQGASGYTF.

This clonotype is a singleton in its sample. The chain links TRBV19 to TRBJ1-2, with D maybe TRBD1 (5 bases). V shed 9 bases and J shed 10 bases, with 21 bases lying between them. CDR1 is LNHDA, CDR2 SQIVND, per germline (reference sequence). The length of the CDR3 is 13 residues. The CDR3 DNA sequence: TGTGCCAGAAGCCTTCGGGGCGCCGATGACTACACCTTC. Translating gives CARSLRGADDYTF.

This clonotype was detected ten times or more. V is TRBV19 and J is TRBJ2-7, with no clear D. The CDR3 is 14 amino acids. Deletions cut 2 bases from V and 0 bases from J, with 8 bases between. Germline V gene data show CDR1 as LNHDA and CDR2 as SQIVND (reference sequence). This chain's CDR3 is CASSISRISYEQYF. In nucleotides, the CDR3 is TGTGCCAGTAGTATATCCCGGATCTCCTACGAGCAGTACTTC.

This clonotype was picked up one time. The V call is TRBV20-1, the J call TRBJ2-7; 15 nucleotides match TRBD2. V shed 6 bases, J shed 0 bases, and the junction held 9 bases outside the gene matches. This CDR3 is 17 amino acids long. Germline loops: CDR1 DFQATT, CDR2 SNEGSKA (reference sequence). This CDR3 is CSAPGTSGRTDSYEQYF. The CDR3 DNA sequence: TGCAGTGCCCCCGGGACTAGCGGGAGGACGGACTCCTACGAGCAGTACTTC.

This sequence joins TRBV20-1 and TRBJ1-2, with D unresolved. This CDR3 has 11 residues. CDR1 and CDR2 from the germline V gene are DFQATT and SNEGSKA (reference sequence). The V and J ends lost 1 base and 3 bases respectively, with 3 bases between them. The CDR3 DNA sequence: TGCAGTGCTAGAGTATACTATGGCTACACCTTC. Translated: CSARVYYGYTF.

Notes on this clonotype: One end of the junction fails to match germline, which may point to a read error. The CDR3 loop reads CASSPSPQGNLGANVLAF. CDR3 in DNA: TGTGCCAGCAGCCCCTCCCCACAGGGTAATCTTGGGGCCAACGTCCTGGCTTTC. The chain couples TRBV4-2 to TRBJ2-6; the D gene is possibly TRBD1 (6 bases). Germline V gene data show CDR1 as LGHNA and CDR2 as YNFKEQ. This CDR3 has 18 residues.

The chain carries TRBV19 and TRBJ2-7; possibly TRBD1 for D (6 bases). In germline, CDR1 is LNHDA, CDR2 SQIVND (reference sequence). The CDR3 extends over 15 amino acids. The V end lost 4 bases, the J end lost 0 bases, and 13 bases lay between the germline ends. CDR3 in amino acids: CASSKDSKSSYEQYF. Here the CDR3 DNA reads TGTGCCAGTAGTAAGGACAGTAAGAGCTCCTACGAGCAGTACTTC.

This chain uses TRBV10-1 with TRBJ2-1; D is possibly TRBD2 (6 bases). Trimming removed 0 bases at V and 1 base at J, with 13 bases between. Germline V gene data show CDR1 as WNHNN and CDR2 as SYGVQD (reference sequence). The CDR3 is 17 residues long. This CDR3 reads CASSESTRGLSYNEQFF. As DNA, the CDR3 is TGCGCCAGCAGTGAGTCGACTAGAGGACTGTCCTACAATGAGCAGTTCTTC.

There are many counts of this clonotype. The chain uses TRBV12-5 and TRBJ2-1, with D possibly matching TRBD2 (7 bases). Trimming cost V 5 bases and J 6 bases, with 14 bases left between them. Looked up from germline, CDR1 is LGHNT and CDR2 is FRNRAP. The CDR3 consists of 14 residues. The CDR3 DNA sequence: TGTGCTAGTGGTCCCTCGCGGGGGCTCAATGAGCAGTTCTTC. Amino acid sequence: CASGPSRGLNEQFF. The whole variable domain, filled in from reference TRBV12-5 and TRBJ2-1, reads DARVTQTPRHKVTEMGQEVTMRCQPILGHNTVFWYRQTMMQGLELLAYFRNRAPLDDSGMPKDRFSAEMPDATLATLKIQPSEPRDSAVYFCASGPSRGLNEQFFGPGTRLTVL.

The chain uses TRBV10-3 and TRBJ2-7, with 8 bases identical to TRBD2. There are 14 residues in the CDR3. V lost 6 bases and J lost 3; bases outside the gene matches: 7. Germline assignment: CDR1 ENHRY and CDR2 SYGVKD. The CDR3 sequence is CAISPGGVSYEQYF. The DNA of the CDR3 is TGTGCCATCAGCCCGGGGGGGGTCAGCTACGAGCAGTACTTC.

This clonotype was found once. A much larger clone differs from this one at a single base, so this may be a read error. V is TRBV11-2 and J is TRBJ2-2, with 12 nucleotides matching TRBD2. In germline, CDR1 is SGHAT, CDR2 FQNNGV. The CDR3 runs to 16 residues. CDR3 sequence: CASGLSASGGAGELFF. CDR3 sequence (DNA): TGTGCCAGCGGCTTATCCGCTAGCGGGGGGGCCGGGGAGCTGTTTTTT.

CDR3 amino acids: CASVWSYEQYF. CDR3 DNA: TGTGCCAGCGTATGGAGTTACGAGCAGTACTTC. The chain has TRBV7-9 and TRBJ2-7; no definite D call. Germline-derived CDR1 and CDR2 are SEHNR and FQNEAQ (reference sequence). The germline V and J ends were trimmed by 8 bases and 4 bases, with 9 bases remaining between them. The CDR3 totals 11 residues.

In this sample, this clonotype turned up a few times. The chain employs TRBV5-4 and TRBJ2-2, with 7 bases aligning to TRBD1. CDR1 and CDR2 (germline): SGHNT, YYREEE (reference sequence). Unmatched junction bases numbered 8, after V lost 1 base and J lost 2 bases. The CDR3 loop spans 17 amino acids. This chain's CDR3 is CASSLIRDRINTGELFF. The CDR3 DNA reads TGTGCCAGCAGCTTGATTAGGGACAGAATTAACACCGGGGAGCTGTTTTTT.